The rows below give T cell receptor beta chains drawn from one sample of a study of T cells in narcolepsy. The table came from immunoSEQ multiplex PCR; TCRdb's copy has only in-frame clones and leaves some out. The table shows approximately 32,000 clones, with about nine tenths occurring only once. Sequenced material: CD45RA- memory CD4+ T cells from PBMCs. The receptors originated from a human donor with narcolepsy. CDR3s include the opening cysteine and the closing phenylalanine or tryptophan. A D gene is named only where the DNA matches it firmly. Clone size, where shown, is once, few, many, or a class for clones that have expanded.

clone size	J gene	D gene	V gene	CDR3 DNA	CDR3 protein
NA	TRBJ2-1	TRBD2	TRBV2	TGTGCCAGCACCCCGGGACTAGTGGGCGGCAATGAGCAGTTCTTC	CASTPGLVGGNEQFF
NA	TRBJ1-1	TRBD1	TRBV6-6	TGTGCCAGCAGTGGCCTACAGGGGCGGGAAGCTTTCTTT	CASSGLQGREAFF
NA	TRBJ2-1	TRBD2	TRBV7-2	TGTGCCAGCAGCCCAGGCGGATCGGGGGGGCGGTACAATGAGCAGTTCTTC	CASSPGGSGGRYNEQFF
NA	TRBJ2-1	TRBD2	TRBV29-1	TGCAGCGTTGTACTAGCGGGGGGGCCGTCCTACAATGAGCAGTTCTTC	CSVVLAGGPSYNEQFF
NA	TRBJ2-1	TRBD2	TRBV7-2	TGTGCCAGCAGACCTCAGCGGGGGGGCTTTAATGAGCAGTTCTTC	CASRPQRGGFNEQFF
NA	TRBJ1-4	NA	TRBV5-4	TGTGCCAGCAGCTTGGGGGCAACTAATGAAAAACTGTTTTTT	CASSLGATNEKLFF
NA	TRBJ1-5	TRBD1	TRBV7-9	TGTGCCAGCAGCTTAGAACCAGGGGGTCAGCCCCAGCATTTT	CASSLEPGGQPQHF
NA	TRBJ1-6	NA	TRBV6-1	TGTGCCAGCAGTGAAGTGGGCCAGGGGAGGACACCCCTCCACTTT	CASSEVGQGRTPLHF
NA	TRBJ1-1	NA	TRBV6-5	TGTGCCAGCAGTCGGGGGATGAACACTGAAGCTTTCTTT	CASSRGMNTEAFF
NA	TRBJ2-1	TRBD2	TRBV18	TGTGCCAGTCAACTACGGGGGGACTCCAATGAGCAGTTCTTC	CASQLRGDSNEQFF
NA	TRBJ2-5	NA	TRBV28	TGTGCCAGCAGCGAACGTCATTCTCTGGGGACCCAGTACTTC	CASSERHSLGTQYF
NA	TRBJ2-5	TRBD1	TRBV28	TGTGCCAGCAGTTTTGGTCGCATCTCAGGGGGACGGGAGACCCAGTACTTC	CASSFGRISGGRETQYF
NA	TRBJ1-5	NA	TRBV6-1	TGTGCCAGCAGGAGGGACGGGAATCAGCCCCAGCATTTT	CASRRDGNQPQHF
NA	TRBJ1-2	TRBD1	TRBV4-1	TGCGCCAGCAGCTCTCCGACAGGGATGGGTGGCTACACCTTC	CASSSPTGMGGYTF
NA	TRBJ1-4	NA	TRBV19	TGTGCCAGTAGTGCACCGACAGACTATAATGAAAAACTGTTTTTT	CASSAPTDYNEKLFF
once	TRBJ2-7	TRBD1	TRBV19	TGTGCCAGTGGACAGGGGAGCTACGAGCAGCACTTC	CASGQGSYEQHF
few	TRBJ2-2	NA	TRBV11-2	TGTGCCAGCAGCCGGAGTTTGTCCGACACCGGGGAGCTGTTTTTT	CASSRSLSDTGELFF
NA	TRBJ1-5	NA	TRBV28	TGTGCCAGCAGTTTCGGATATACTAATCAGCCCCAGCATTTT	CASSFGYTNQPQHF
NA	TRBJ2-1	NA	TRBV15	TGTGCCACCAGCAGGCCCGGGGGGCCGACAGACAATGAGCAGTTCTTC	CATSRPGGPTDNEQFF
NA	TRBJ2-3	TRBD1	TRBV6-1	TGTGCCAGCAGTGGACACAGGGGGCAGGCAGATACGCAGTATTTT	CASSGHRGQADTQYF
few	TRBJ2-7	NA	TRBV7-2	TGTGCCAGCAGCTTAGGGCTCGGTTCCTACGAGCAGTACTTC	CASSLGLGSYEQYF
once	TRBJ2-1	TRBD2	TRBV9	TGTGCCAGCAGCGTAGATGCGGGAGGATACAATGAGCAGTTCTTC	CASSVDAGGYNEQFF
NA	TRBJ1-1	NA	TRBV28	TGTGCCAGCTTCTCGGGACGGATCAACACTGAAGCTTTCTTT	CASFSGRINTEAFF
NA	TRBJ1-6	NA	TRBV4-2	TGTGCCAGCAGCCAAGTTGGGACCTATAATTCACCCCTCCACTTT	CASSQVGTYNSPLHF
NA	TRBJ1-1	NA	TRBV5-5	TGTGCCAGCAGCTGGCAGGGGCACGCTGAAGCTTTCTTT	CASSWQGHAEAFF
NA	TRBJ2-7	NA	TRBV7-2	TGTGCCAGCAGTCCCACAGTGGGCCAGACGCAGTACTTC	CASSPTVGQTQYF
NA	TRBJ2-3	NA	TRBV28	TGTGCCAGCAGTTTTGGAACCTCCCTCACCGCCACAGATACGCAGTATTTT	CASSFGTSLTATDTQYF
NA	TRBJ2-2	TRBD1	TRBV2	TGTGCCAGCGGACAGGGGGGAACCGGGGAGCTGTTTTTT	CASGQGGTGELFF
NA	TRBJ1-1	NA	TRBV28	TGTGCCAGCAGTTTATCCTTGTCTGAAGCTTTCTTT	CASSLSLSEAFF
few	TRBJ1-1	NA	TRBV11-2	TGTGCCAGCAGCTTAGACCTGATAAGACCAGAAGCTTTCTTT	CASSLDLIRPEAFF
NA	TRBJ1-6	TRBD1	TRBV19	TGTGCCAGTAGTTCGGGACAGGGGCCGAATAATTCACCCCTCCACTTT	CASSSGQGPNNSPLHF
few	TRBJ2-7	TRBD1	TRBV9	TGTGCCAGCAGCGTAGGGTGGCAGGGGGCTTACGAGCAGTACTTC	CASSVGWQGAYEQYF
NA	TRBJ2-2	NA	TRBV7-2	TGTGCCAGCACCGGTGGGGGGAACACCGGGGAGCTGTTTTTT	CASTGGGNTGELFF
NA	TRBJ2-6	TRBD1	TRBV15	TGTGCCACCAGCAGAGTCAGGGGGAGCTCTGGGGCCAACGTCCTGACTTTC	CATSRVRGSSGANVLTF
NA	TRBJ2-3	NA	TRBV7-8	TGTGCCAGCAGCTTTCCCCGGGTACTCACTTTCACAGATACGCAGTATTTT	CASSFPRVLTFTDTQYF
medium-sized	TRBJ2-7	TRBD1	TRBV7-8	TGTGCCAGCAGCTTGGGGACAGGGGCCGGCGAGCAGTACTTC	CASSLGTGAGEQYF
NA	TRBJ1-5	NA	TRBV6-1	TGTGCCAGCAGCGGCACAGGGTTGTACCAGCCCCAGCATTTT	CASSGTGLYQPQHF
NA	TRBJ2-5	NA	TRBV10-3	TGTGCCATCAGTGGCCTCGGCGGGGCGGCGTCGGAGACCCAGTACTTC	CAISGLGGAASETQYF
NA	TRBJ2-7	TRBD1	TRBV18	TGTGCCAGCTCACCGGCGCAGGGGGCCGCCTACGAGCAGTACTTC	CASSPAQGAAYEQYF
NA	TRBJ2-5	TRBD2	TRBV5-1	TGCGCCAGCAGCCCATGGAGGACTAGCGGGAGAAGTGAAGGGGAGACCCAGTACTTC	CASSPWRTSGRSEGETQYF
NA	TRBJ2-3	TRBD1	TRBV28	TGTGCCAGCGAGCCGGGACAGGGAACAGATACGCAGTATTTT	CASEPGQGTDTQYF
once	TRBJ2-6	NA	TRBV5-1	TGCGCCAGCAGCTTGGTATCTGGTGCCGGGGCCAACGTCCTGACTTTC	CASSLVSGAGANVLTF
NA	TRBJ2-1	TRBD2	TRBV10-3	TGTGCCATCAGTGAGAGAGAGGGAGCGGGGGCCATCGATCAGTTCTTC	CAISEREGAGAIDQFF
NA	TRBJ2-1	TRBD2	TRBV4-2	TGTGCCAGCAGCCAAGCAGCCACCCGGGGGGTGGGTTCCTACAATGAGCAGTTCTTC	CASSQAATRGVGSYNEQFF
few	TRBJ2-2	NA	TRBV5-4	TGTGCCAGCAGCTTGGTCGGGAGGAACACCGGGGAGCTGTTTTTT	CASSLVGRNTGELFF
NA	TRBJ1-5	NA	TRBV7-2	TGTGCCAGCAGCTTATACAGTAGCAATCAGCCCCAGCATTTT	CASSLYSSNQPQHF